The next 23 T cell receptor beta chains were all read from a single sample in a study of PD-1 blockade in mismatch repair-deficient tumors. Data came from immunoSEQ multiplex PCR; TCRdb stores just in-frame clones and leaves some out. The table records about 13,000 clones, 84% of them present only once. No antigens are known for them. Stated time point: approximately ten-day in vitro stimulation with candidate neoantigen peptide 4. Material: cells cultured in vitro, obtained from a patient treated with pembrolizumab. The receptors were sampled from an adult with mismatch repair-deficient cancer.

The table lists this clone with a few counts. This chain connects TRBV6-4 to TRBJ2-3; 10 nucleotides align to TRBD2. The CDR3 consists of 16 residues. CDR1 is MRHNA and CDR2 is SNTAGT in the germline V gene. With V trimmed by 6 bases and J by 5 bases, 11 bases remained unmatched. CDR3 region: CASSRIPAGGQDTQYF. CDR3 sequence (DNA): TGTGCCAGCAGCCGGATACCAGCGGGGGGGCAAGATACGCAGTATTTT.

In DNA, the CDR3 is TGTGCCAGCAGCCCGGACAAGGTCACAACTAATGAAAAACTGTTTTTT. Amino acid sequence: CASSPDKVTTNEKLFF. V and J are TRBV9 and TRBJ1-4; TRBD1 is a possible D gene (5 bases). The CDR3 covers 16 residues. Germline values: CDR1 SGDLS, CDR2 YYNGEE. Trimming took 4 bases from V and 0 from J, leaving 13 bases between them. The complete variable domain, with remaining parts taken from reference TRBV9 and TRBJ1-4, reads DSGVTQTPKHLITATGQRVTLRCSPRSGDLSVYWYQQSLDQGLQFLIQYYNGEERAKGNILERFSAQQFPDLHSELNLSSLELGDSALYFCASSPDKVTTNEKLFFGSGTQLSVL.

As DNA, the CDR3 is TGTGCCAGCAGTTGGGAGCGGCCGAACACCGGGGAGCTGTTTTTT. Translating gives CASSWERPNTGELFF. The chain joins TRBV27 to TRBJ2-2; a weak D match, TRBD2 (5 bases). Germline V gene lookup returns CDR1 MNHEY and CDR2 SMNVEV (reference sequence). Trimming shortened V by 4 bases and J by 0 bases, and 9 bases separated the two germline ends. The CDR3 is 15 amino acids.

This chain uses TRBV11-1 with TRBJ2-1; the D is unclear. The germline gives CDR1 SGHAT, CDR2 FQDESV (reference sequence). V lost 0 bases to trimming and J lost 6 bases, with 6 bases between them. This CDR3 has 13 residues. The DNA of the CDR3 is TGTGCCAGCAGCTTAGCCTTAGCCAATGAGCAGTTCTTC. Its translation: CASSLALANEQFF.

This chain joins TRBV10-3 and TRBJ2-1; the match to TRBD2 covers 8 bases. The CDR3 loop spans 17 amino acids. CDR1 is ENHRY, CDR2 SYGVKD, per germline. Trimming took 4 bases from V and 6 from J; bases not matched to a gene: 14. The CDR3 is CAISGFDGAGGLNEQFF. The CDR3 bases are TGTGCCATCAGTGGCTTCGACGGTGCGGGAGGTCTCAATGAGCAGTTCTTC.

The V and J genes are TRBV5-5 and TRBJ1-2, with 8 positions matching TRBD1. The J segment lost 3 bases and the V segment lost 4 bases, leaving 5 bases of the junction unmatched. This CDR3 has 14 residues. Germline V gene data show CDR1 as SGHKS and CDR2 as YYEKEE (reference sequence). The CDR3 nucleotides read TGTGCCAGCAGCCGGACAGGGTTGGACTATGGCTACACCTTC. This encodes CASSRTGLDYGYTF. The variable domain in full, with the rest retrieved from reference TRBV5-5 and TRBJ1-2, is DAGVTQSPTHLIKTRGQQVTLRCSPISGHKSVSWYQQVLGQGPQFIFQYYEKEERGRGNFPDRFSARQFPNYSSELNVNALLLGDSALYLCASSRTGLDYGYTFGSGTRLTVV.

The DNA for the CDR3 is TGTGCCAGCAGTCTAAGGTCGATATCGAACACTGAAGCTTTCTTT. Translating it yields CASSLRSISNTEAFF. The V call is TRBV28, the J call TRBJ1-1; unclear D gene. The CDR3 runs 15 residues. Germline V gene data show CDR1 as MDHEN and CDR2 as SYDVKM. Trimming stripped 5 bases from V and 1 base from J, with 14 bases between.

V usage is TRBV19 and J usage is TRBJ1-5; 8 positions agree with TRBD1. J was trimmed by 2 bases and V by 1 base; bases with no gene match: 1. CDR3 size: 15 residues. The V gene's germline CDR1 is LNHDA and CDR2 SQIVND (reference sequence). The CDR3 here is CASSIGDRRNQPQHF. CDR3 sequence (DNA): TGTGCCAGTAGTATAGGGGACAGGCGCAATCAGCCCCAGCATTTT.

The chain combines TRBV28 with TRBJ2-5; 7 positions match TRBD1. Germline V gives CDR1 MDHEN, CDR2 SYDVKM. The J segment lost 3 bases and the V segment lost 11 bases, leaving 9 bases of the junction unmatched. The CDR3 spans 13 residues. The CDR3 nucleotides are TGTGCCGACGGGACAGTACAAAAAGAGACCCAGTACTTC. As protein: CADGTVQKETQYF.

J is TRBJ2-5 and V is TRBV7-9; 11 bases align to TRBD2. This CDR3 comprises 16 residues. Trimming at V came to 3 bases and at J to 5 bases, leaving 8 bases not matched to a gene. The germline gives CDR1 SEHNR, CDR2 FQNEAQ (reference sequence). The CDR3 is CASSFTLAGVGETQYF. In DNA form, the CDR3 reads TGTGCCAGCAGCTTTACACTAGCGGGGGTAGGGGAGACCCAGTACTTC.

The rearrangement links TRBV5-1 to TRBJ2-3, with D hard to call. Germline V lookup: CDR1 SGHRS, CDR2 YFSETQ. The CDR3 length is 11 residues. The V end lost 4 bases, the J end lost 5 bases, and 5 bases lay between the germline ends. The CDR3 spells CASSQKDTQYF. The CDR3 bases are TGCGCCAGCAGCCAGAAAGATACGCAGTATTTT.

The chain links TRBV18 to TRBJ2-7, with 8 bases lining up with TRBD1. Unmatched junction bases numbered 7, after V lost 3 bases and J lost 3 bases. Per germline, CDR1 KGHSH and CDR2 LQKENI. CDR3 length equals 15 residues. CDR3: CASSPRQGFLYEQYF. The CDR3 DNA reads TGTGCCAGCTCACCTCGACAGGGGTTTCTCTACGAGCAGTACTTC. The full variable domain, in which reference TRBV18 and TRBJ2-7 provide the parts outside the CDR3, is NAGVMQNPRHLVRRRGQEARLRCSPMKGHSHVYWYRQLPEEGLKFMVYLQKENIIDESGMPKERFSAEFPKEGPSILRIQQVVRGDSAAYFCASSPRQGFLYEQYFGPGTRLTVT.

The chain combines TRBV4-1 with TRBJ2-7, with 8 positions matching TRBD2. The CDR3 totals 16 residues. In germline, CDR1 is MGHRA, CDR2 YSYEKL. After removal of 3 bases from V and 2 bases from J, the junction contained 9 bases not matched to a gene. The CDR3 DNA sequence: TGCGCCAGCAGCCAGCAAGGAGTAGCGGGAACCTACGAGCAGTACTTC. Its translation is CASSQQGVAGTYEQYF.

The gene calls are TRBV15 and TRBJ2-6; D uncertain. From germline, CDR1 is LNHNV and CDR2 YYDKDF (reference sequence). Trimming removed 1 base at V and 2 bases at J, with 9 bases between. The CDR3 covers 16 residues. CDR3 in DNA: TGTGCCACCAGCAGAGGGTCGGGCGCTGGGGCCAACGTCCTGACTTTC. Encoded protein: CATSRGSGAGANVLTF.

The chain employs TRBV6-6 and TRBJ1-1; D gene unclear. The V gene lost 2 bases and the J gene lost 3 bases, with 10 bases spanning the gap. The CDR3 is 14 residues long. CDR1 MNHNY and CDR2 SVGAGI come from the germline V gene (reference sequence). The CDR3 nucleotides read TGTGCCAGCAGTTACCCTGTGAGGGACACTGAAGCTTTCTTT. Its protein product is CASSYPVRDTEAFF.

The chain combines TRBV6-6 with TRBJ1-3, with D perhaps matching TRBD1 (5 bases). Germline lookup yields CDR1 MNHNY and CDR2 SVGAGI (reference sequence). CDR3 length: 15 residues. The germline V and J ends were trimmed by 5 bases and 3 bases, with 14 bases remaining between them. This CDR3 reads CASSTPRESGNTIYF. Written as DNA, the CDR3 is TGTGCCAGCAGTACTCCCAGGGAGAGTGGAAACACCATATATTTT.

The V call is TRBV28, the J call TRBJ2-2; no clear D gene. Germline assignment: CDR1 MDHEN and CDR2 SYDVKM. V lost 2 bases to trimming and J lost 3 bases, with 7 bases between them. This CDR3 spans 14 amino acids. The CDR3: CASSLLRYTGELFF. The CDR3 nucleotides are TGTGCCAGCAGTTTACTGAGGTACACCGGGGAGCTGTTTTTT.

V usage is TRBV27 and J usage is TRBJ1-1, with 7 bases matching TRBD1. The V and J ends lost 2 bases and 1 base, in that order; junction bases with no gene match: 4. The CDR3 consists of 15 residues. In germline, CDR1 is MNHEY, CDR2 SMNVEV (reference sequence). DNA for the CDR3: TGTGCCAGCAGTTTAAGTCGACAGGGGAACACTGAAGCTTTCTTT. The encoded protein is CASSLSRQGNTEAFF.

The chain joins TRBV7-9 to TRBJ2-1; tentative D call: TRBD1 (6 bases). CDR3 length: 15 residues. In germline, CDR1 is SEHNR, CDR2 FQNEAQ (reference sequence). Trimming removed 1 base at V and 3 bases at J, with 10 bases between. The CDR3, as DNA: TGTGCCAGCAGCTTAGGGACAGCTCTCTACAATGAGCAGTTCTTC. Its protein is CASSLGTALYNEQFF.

The V gene is TRBV4-1, the J gene TRBJ2-2, with a tentative D call TRBD2 (5 bases). This CDR3 comprises 20 residues. CDR1 and CDR2 (germline): MGHRA, YSYEKL. V shed 0 bases and J shed 0 bases, with 20 bases lying between them. The CDR3 protein is CASSQERFLRLPANTGELFF. For the CDR3, the DNA is TGCGCCAGCAGCCAAGAACGGTTCTTAAGACTACCCGCGAACACCGGGGAGCTGTTTTTT.

This clone showed up just a few times. The genes are TRBV9 and TRBJ2-1; 12 bases are shared with TRBD1. The CDR3 is 17 residues long. The V and J ends lost 0 bases and 7 bases, in that order; junction bases with no gene match: 8. CDR1 is SGDLS and CDR2 is YYNGEE in the germline V gene. The CDR3 region has the DNA TGTGCCAGCAGCGTAGGTATTGGGACAGGGGGCGCGAATGAGCAGTTCTTC. It is translated as CASSVGIGTGGANEQFF.

This chain links TRBV5-4 with TRBJ2-7; 9 bases are shared with TRBD1. Trimming cost V 2 bases and J 5 bases; bases outside gene matches: 2. The V gene's germline CDR1 is SGHNT and CDR2 YYREEE (reference sequence). CDR3 length equals 13 residues. CDR3 in amino acids: CASSFTGGHEQYF. The CDR3, as DNA: TGTGCCAGCAGCTTTACAGGGGGCCACGAGCAGTACTTC.

The chain combines TRBV6-5 with TRBJ1-6; D is perhaps TRBD1 (5 bases). The germline gives CDR1 MNHEY, CDR2 SVGAGI. The V end was cut by 0 bases, the J end by 7 bases, with 10 bases between. This CDR3 contains 15 residues. The CDR3 DNA reads as TGTGCCAGCAGTTACTCTCAGGGCTCAAATTCACCCCTCCACTTT. It is translated as CASSYSQGSNSPLHF.